The 5 T cell receptor beta chains presented below share a single source sample, sequenced in a study of blood T cell repertoires in COVID-19. Profiling relied on immunoSEQ multiplex PCR, and the TCRdb table lists in-frame clones only, not all of them. The repertoire holds around 84,000 clones, with 80% as singletons. Sequencing was done on a sample of peripheral blood. The receptors were gathered from a woman between 40 and 50 years old with active or convalescent COVID-19.

This clone has just one count. V gene TRBV7-6 combines with J gene TRBJ1-3; the D is unclear. The length of the CDR3 is 15 residues. Deletions cut 5 bases from V and 0 bases from J, with 11 bases between. Germline V lookup: CDR1 SGHVS, CDR2 FNYEAQ. CDR3 bases: TGTGCCAGCAGCCCCGGAGTAAACTCTGGAAACACCATATATTTT. It translates to CASSPGVNSGNTIYF.

The rearrangement uses TRBV6-5 and TRBJ1-6; D remains unclear. Trimming left V 5 bases short and J 1 base short, with 6 bases between. Looked up from germline, CDR1 is MNHEY and CDR2 is SVGAGI. CDR3 length: 14 residues. The CDR3 region is CASSRESYNSPLHF. Written as DNA, the CDR3 is TGTGCCAGCAGTAGGGAGTCCTATAATTCACCCCTCCACTTT.

To note about this clone: Other DNA variants within this sample encode the same CDR3. The chain joins TRBV18 to TRBJ2-5; 10 bases map to TRBD1. The CDR3 length is 15 residues. The germline V gene encodes CDR1 KGHSH and CDR2 LQKENI. V gave up 3 bases and J gave up 4 bases; unmatched junction bases: 5. CDR3 protein: CASSPRQGAGETQYF. The CDR3 nucleotides are TGTGCCAGCTCACCTAGACAGGGGGCAGGAGAGACCCAGTACTTC.

V usage is TRBV29-1 and J usage is TRBJ2-7, with D perhaps TRBD2 (6 bases). V was shortened by 6 bases and J by 6 bases, with 15 bases between the two germline ends. In germline, CDR1 is SQVTM, CDR2 ANQGSEA. The CDR3 covers 12 residues. The DNA of the CDR3 is TGCAGCGTCGCGGGACTCACCGGCGAGCAGTACTTC. Protein product: CSVAGLTGEQYF.

The V gene is TRBV10-2, the J gene TRBJ2-7; D may be TRBD1 (5 bases). The V end was cut by 6 bases, the J end by 2 bases, with 8 bases between. This CDR3 spans 12 amino acids. CDR1 and CDR2 (germline): WSHSY, SAAADI. The CDR3 bases are TGCGCCAGCAGAGGGGATGCCTACGAGCAGTACTTC. This codes for CASRGDAYEQYF.